One and the same sample provided the 9 T cell receptor beta chains below, sequenced in a study of T cells in Graves' hyperthyroidism and ophthalmopathy. The source material, RNA transcripts, was used to amplify TCR beta CDR3 regions. Initially, a first-round RT-PCR of the TCR CDR3 employed the HTBI primer set. A single record per CDR3 protein comes from TCRdb applying MiXCR to the multiplex PCR reads. The sample lists about 400,000 distinct CDR3 sequences; 15% were seen once. Sequenced: blood. Receptors were obtained from a woman in her twenties or thirties with Graves' hyperthyroidism.

There are a few counts of this clonotype. The chain uses TRBV6-1 and TRBJ1-2; 10 bases fit TRBD1. CDR3 length: 13 amino acids. Germline assignment: CDR1 MNHNS and CDR2 SASEGT. With 4 bases clipped from V and 8 bases from J, the junction kept 4 bases outside the gene matches. CDR3 in DNA: TGTGCCAGCAGTGGACAGGGGGCTCGAGGCTACACCTTC. It translates to CASSGQGARGYTF.

In its sample, this clonotype was seen many times. This chain connects TRBV28 to TRBJ2-1; 8 bases match TRBD1. Unmatched junction bases numbered 13, after V lost 6 bases and J lost 3 bases. From germline, CDR1 is MDHEN and CDR2 SYDVKM. This CDR3 contains 17 residues. The CDR3 loop is CASRPQGATRNYNEQFF. CDR3 DNA: TGTGCCAGCAGACCCCAGGGGGCGACCAGGAACTACAATGAGCAGTTCTTC.

The table lists this clonotype with many counts. The CDR3 spells CASLAGQLTGELFF. The CDR3 DNA reads TGTGCCAGTCTAGCGGGACAGCTCACCGGGGAGCTGTTTTTT. This sequence joins TRBV3-1 and TRBJ2-2; TRBD2 matches at 9 bases. Germline CDR1 LGHDT, CDR2 YNNKEL (reference sequence). V trimming: 9 bases; J trimming: 4 bases; junction bases outside the gene matches: 6. The CDR3 loop spans 14 amino acids.

This clonotype was counted many times. The rearrangement joins TRBV3-1 to TRBJ2-2, with 11 bases matching TRBD2. J lost 7 bases, V lost 1 base, and 2 bases had no gene match. Germline CDR1 and CDR2: LGHDT and YNNKEL (reference sequence). The CDR3 is 15 amino acids. CDR3 sequence reads: CASSQGLAGIGELFF. In nucleotides, the CDR3 is TGTGCCAGCAGCCAAGGACTAGCGGGAATCGGGGAGCTGTTTTTT.

In its sample, this clonotype was seen a few times. The rearrangement uses TRBV20-1 and TRBJ2-5; TRBD2 aligns across 12 bases. Per the germline V gene, CDR1 is DFQATT and CDR2 is SNEGSKA (reference sequence). The V segment lost 4 bases and the J segment 2 bases; nucleotides outside the gene matches: 8. The CDR3 runs 16 residues. The CDR3 loop reads CSATILTSGSQETQYF. The CDR3 nucleotides are TGCAGTGCTACCATTCTGACTAGCGGGAGTCAAGAGACCCAGTACTTC.

Only a few counts were recorded for this clonotype. The chain has TRBV7-2 and TRBJ2-7; D may be TRBD2 (6 bases). Germline loops: CDR1 SGHTA, CDR2 FQGNSA. The CDR3 totals 15 residues. V lost 1 base, J lost 3 bases, and 13 bases lay in between. The CDR3 loop is CASSLVGTGVYEQYF. The CDR3 DNA is TGTGCCAGCAGCTTAGTTGGGACGGGGGTCTACGAGCAGTACTTC. The full variable domain, completed using reference TRBV7-2 and TRBJ2-7, is GAGVSQSPSNKVTEKGKDVELRCDPISGHTALYWYRQSLGQGLEFLIYFQGNSAPDKSGLPSDRFSAERTGGSVSTLTIQRTQQEDSAVYLCASSLVGTGVYEQYFGPGTRLTVT.

This clonotype turned up a few times. CDR3 bases: TGTGCCAGCAGTCAAGGAGGCGGGACTAAGTACGAGCAGTACTTC. This translates into CASSQGGGTKYEQYF. The chain carries TRBV7-2 and TRBJ2-7, with TRBD2 identical over 7 bases. In germline, CDR1 is SGHTA, CDR2 FQGNSA. The CDR3 length is 15 residues. V trimming: 6 bases; J trimming: 4 bases; junction bases outside the gene matches: 12. Filled out from reference TRBV7-2 and TRBJ2-7, the complete variable domain reads GAGVSQSPSNKVTEKGKDVELRCDPISGHTALYWYRQSLGQGLEFLIYFQGNSAPDKSGLPSDRFSAERTGGSVSTLTIQRTQQEDSAVYLCASSQGGGTKYEQYFGPGTRLTVT.

This clonotype was counted at least ten times. The chain is built from TRBV5-1 and TRBJ2-1; 8 bases map to TRBD2. The V gene's germline CDR1 is SGHRS and CDR2 YFSETQ. The CDR3 is 16 residues long. The J segment lost 0 bases and the V segment lost 4 bases, leaving 6 bases of the junction unmatched. CDR3 in DNA: TGCGCCAGCAGCAAGGACGGGGGGGGCTCCTACAATGAGCAGTTCTTC. It encodes CASSKDGGGSYNEQFF.

The V gene is TRBV19, the J gene TRBJ1-5, with 9 bases aligning to TRBD1. Germline V lookup: CDR1 LNHDA, CDR2 SQIVND (reference sequence). Losses at the gene ends were 4 bases for V and 7 bases for J; bases not matched to a gene: 8. This CDR3 is built from 15 residues. The CDR3 DNA is TGTGCCAGTAGTACCGACAGGGGGGTGGGCCAGCCCCAGCATTTT. This encodes CASSTDRGVGQPQHF.